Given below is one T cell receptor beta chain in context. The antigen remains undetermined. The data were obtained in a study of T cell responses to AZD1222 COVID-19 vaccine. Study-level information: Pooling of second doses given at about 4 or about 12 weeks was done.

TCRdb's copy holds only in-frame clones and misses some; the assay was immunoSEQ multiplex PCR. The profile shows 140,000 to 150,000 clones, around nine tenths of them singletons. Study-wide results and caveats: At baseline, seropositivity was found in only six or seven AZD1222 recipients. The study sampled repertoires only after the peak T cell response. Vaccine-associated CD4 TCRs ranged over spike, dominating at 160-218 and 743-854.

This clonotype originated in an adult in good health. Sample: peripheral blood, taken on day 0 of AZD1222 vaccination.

CDR3 region: CASSTKPYGYTF. CDR3 nucleotide sequence: TGTGCCAGCAGCACAAAACCTTATGGCTACACCTTC. The chain joins TRBV5-4 to TRBJ1-2; no clear D gene. In germline, CDR1 is SGHNT, CDR2 YYREEE (reference sequence). CDR3 length: 12 amino acids. Deletions cut 4 bases from V and 5 bases from J, with 9 bases between.